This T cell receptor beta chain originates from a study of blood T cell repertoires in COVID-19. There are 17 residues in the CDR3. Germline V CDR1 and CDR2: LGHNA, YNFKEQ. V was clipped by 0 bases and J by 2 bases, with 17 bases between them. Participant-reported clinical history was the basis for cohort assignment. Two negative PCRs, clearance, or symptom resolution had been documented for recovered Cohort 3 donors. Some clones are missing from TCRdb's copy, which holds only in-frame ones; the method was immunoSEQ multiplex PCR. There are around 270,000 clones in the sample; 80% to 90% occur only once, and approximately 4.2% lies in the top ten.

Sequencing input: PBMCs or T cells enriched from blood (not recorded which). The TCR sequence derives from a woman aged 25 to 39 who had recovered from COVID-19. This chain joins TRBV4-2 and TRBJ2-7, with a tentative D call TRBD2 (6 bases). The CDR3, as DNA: TGTGCCAGCAGCCAAGAAAAAAACGGGAGACTAACCTACGAGCAGTACTTC. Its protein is CASSQEKNGRLTYEQYF.